This T cell receptor (beta chain) was captured by sequencing in a study of CD8+CD57+ T cells in acquired aplastic anemia. Study-level information: Mean yield of DNA from sorted CD4+ and CD8+ cells was 3 to 3.5 ug. Read counts for CD4+ cells (from healthy donors) averaged roughly 10 million.

As regards this clonotype: Its antigen is as yet unknown.

Between the trimmed V and J ends, which lost 6 bases and 4 bases, there was a span of 15 bases. The CDR3 totals 14 residues. Study outcomes and limitations: Patients and controls had in common 25 to 30 CD8+ CDR3 sequences. Researchers reported that CD8+ Simpson's diversity was not significantly different in patients versus controls.

Template material for TCR beta VDJ and CDR3 profiling consisted of genomic DNA. From the reads, TCRdb called clonotypes with MiXCR, one entry per CDR3 protein. The sample records about 130,000 distinct CDR3 sequences, around 50% being singletons. The sequencing input was sorted CD4+, CD8+, or CD8+CD57+ T cells (not recorded which) from PBMCs. This TCR was sampled from a human donor in good health, serving as a control. V and J are TRBV12-3 or TRBV12-4 and TRBJ1-1, with no clear D. The CDR3 nucleotides read TGTGCCAGCAGAGCCTTGGGGATGGGCACTGAAGCTTTCTTT. Its translation is CASRALGMGTEAFF.